This T cell receptor beta chain appears in the sequencing data of a study of quantifying T cell responses using KT2 cells listed by TCRdb under 2017. In terms of the full investigation: RNA was DNase-treated and reverse transcribed with TCR alpha and beta constant-region primers, mostly using SuperScript III. Under optimum conditions, the T4 ligation step was estimated to exceed 8% efficiency. PCR2 was run as a SYBR Green qPCR and stopped at a predetermined fluorescence threshold to avoid over-amplification. Overall study results and their limits: The numbers of KT2 alpha and beta sequences increased linearly with the number of input KT2 cells across several orders of magnitude. This TCR sequencing study did not compare the pipeline side by side with other TCR sequencing techniques. Saturation was seen in the detection of KT2 sequences when very high numbers of KT2 cells were spiked in. Even at the lowest spike-in tested, roughly one KT2 cell per 100,000 PBMC, KT2 sequences were still detected.

To test the sensitivity and accuracy of the pipeline, known numbers of KT2, a T cell clone whose TCR had already been sequenced, were spiked into unfractionated PBMC. A range of KT2-to-PBMC ratios was set up by mixing KT2 cells into a fixed number of PBMC. Libraries were made using UMI-ligation and nested PCR. A single-stranded oligonucleotide carrying the Illumina SP2 sequence and a UMI was ligated to the cDNA 3' end using T4 RNA ligase 1. PCR1 was run for about 4 cycles (98 degrees C for 15 s, 69 degrees C for 30 s, 72 degrees C for 40 s), and an equimolar mix of RC1.1 and RC1.2, covering TRBC1 and TRBC2, was used as the beta primer. From PCR2 onward, TCR alpha and beta chains were processed separately, and sample indices and Illumina adaptors were added. The UMI was composed of 12 random nucleotides, arranged as two hexamers separated by a spacer, and was positioned after an 8-base spacer. Sequencing was done on an Illumina MiSeq using v2 2x251 paired-end chemistry, usually with over 10 samples per run. To increase diversity, 5-7% PhiX DNA was added to each sequencing library. In the source study's methods: bcl2fastq converted raw reads to FASTQ, and Demultiplexor demultiplexed the reads by dual indices. V and J genes were assigned by Decombinator through tag matching, with a single base-pair mismatch being allowed. Collapsinator used UMIs to correct both sequencing errors and frequency errors arising from PCR heterogeneity. CDR3Translator converted Decombinator identifiers into nucleotide sequence, translated that sequence into amino acids, and extracted CDR3 based on C- and N-terminal motifs. A cluster of KT2 sequences sharing one unique molecular identifier was counted as one distinct KT2 TCR. Clones were called with MiXCR by TCRdb after fastp trimmed the public reads at Q25, and only in-frame beta chains were retained. Each record represents a unique CDR3 protein, reported with the most common genes and DNA among its rows. What appears here as the V and J calls and clone size reflects TCRdb's work, not the paper's. The sample records approximately 60,000 distinct CDR3 sequences, about 12% of which are singletons. Under 10% of the sample lies in the top ten.

For CDR1 and CDR2, the germline V gene (reference sequence) lists SEHNR and FQNEAQ. The CDR3 holds 10 amino acids from the cysteine to the phenylalanine. The entry retains the CDR3 DNA only, 30 bases that are in frame from base 1. This clonotype came up a few times. The antigen it binds to is not known. At one end, the junction sequence differs from germline, possibly due to a read error. The chain employs TRBV7-9 and TRBJ2-7; matching of 6 bases hints at TRBD2 as the D gene. The sample consisted of PBMCs spiked with cells of the T cell clone KT2. This receptor was obtained from a human donor. The DNA is TGTGCCAGCGGACGACTAGGGTATCAGTTC. Its protein reads: CASGRLGYQF. This CDR3, with the reference TRBV7-9 and TRBJ2-7 proteins standing in past its ends, gives the full variable domain DTGVSQNPRHKITKRGQNVTFRCDPISEHNRLYWYRQTLGQGPEFLTYFQNEAQLEKSRLLSDRFSAERPKGSFSTLEIQRTEQGDSAMYLCASGRLGYQFGPGTRLTVT.